The 28 T cell receptor beta chains below come from one sample, sequenced in a study of blood T cell repertoires in COVID-19. This table comes from immunoSEQ multiplex PCR, and its TCRdb copy is limited to in-frame clones, with some not included. The repertoire holds nearly 110,000 clones, with 71% as singletons. Sequenced material: peripheral blood. These receptors came from a human donor with acute or convalescent COVID-19. The donor label of this sample is uncertain.

The chain employs TRBV11-3 and TRBJ1-1; 8 nucleotides line up with TRBD1. CDR3 length: 13 residues. Germline lookup yields CDR1 SGHNT and CDR2 YENEEA. V lost 5 bases, J lost 6 bases, and 5 bases stayed unmatched. CDR3 DNA: TGTGCCAGCAGCGTCGGGACAGGCTCTGAAGCTTTCTTT. Translating it yields CASSVGTGSEAFF.

The chain uses TRBV6-5 and TRBJ1-1; D unresolved. Trimming left V 0 bases short and J 0 bases short, with 8 bases between. This CDR3 spans 15 amino acids. CDR1 is MNHEY and CDR2 is SVGAGI in the germline V gene. The CDR3 here is CASSYSISVNTEAFF. In nucleotides, the CDR3 is TGTGCCAGCAGTTACTCGATATCGGTGAACACTGAAGCTTTCTTT.

The chain couples TRBV20-1 to TRBJ2-3; D perhaps matches TRBD1 (5 bases). The CDR3 is 11 amino acids. The germline CDR1 and CDR2 sequences are DFQATT and SNEGSKA (reference sequence). The CDR3 here is CSGQSTDTQYF. In DNA form, the CDR3 reads TGCAGCGGACAAAGCACAGATACGCAGTATTTT.

The chain is built from TRBV5-1 and TRBJ2-5; 8 bases are a match to TRBD2. After removal of 4 bases from V and 1 base from J, the junction contained 3 bases not matched to a gene. This CDR3 is 14 amino acids long. Germline V CDR1 and CDR2: SGHRS, YFSETQ. In DNA, the CDR3 is TGCGCCAGCAGCGGCGGGGGGCCCCAAGAGACCCAGTACTTC. Its translation is CASSGGGPQETQYF. The full variable domain, rest sourced from reference TRBV5-1 and TRBJ2-5, is KAGVTQTPRYLIKTRGQQVTLSCSPISGHRSVSWYQQTPGQGLQFLFEYFSETQRNKGNFPGRFSGRQFSNSRSEMNVSTLELGDSALYLCASSGGGPQETQYFGPGTRLLVL.

This clone occurred a few times. The chain combines TRBV5-1 with TRBJ1-1; TRBD1 is a possible D gene (6 bases). CDR3 length: 14 residues. V was trimmed by 0 bases and J by 5 bases, leaving 11 bases between them. CDR1 and CDR2 (germline): SGHRS, YFSETQ. Here the CDR3 reads CASSLGGTRTEAFF. The CDR3 nucleotides read TGCGCCAGCAGCTTGGGGGGGACACGGACTGAAGCTTTCTTT.

In its sample, this clone was seen once. The chain couples TRBV12-3 or TRBV12-4 to TRBJ1-1, with a possible D match to TRBD1 (5 bases). CDR3 length: 11 residues. V gave up 6 bases and J gave up 6 bases, with 8 bases separating them. This chain's CDR3 is CASSTTAEAFF. CDR3 DNA sequence: TGTGCCAGCAGCACGACAGCTGAAGCTTTCTTT.

This chain links TRBV21-1 with TRBJ1-2. TRBV21-1 is deemed a pseudogene. The CDR3 sequence is 15 residues long. The CDR3: CASSTGGSKGYGYTF. CDR3 DNA: TGTGCCAGCAGCACGGGGGGCTCCAAAGGATATGGCTACACCTTC.

The genes are TRBV5-1 and TRBJ1-5; no firm D call. This CDR3 is built from 13 residues. Germline V gives CDR1 SGHRS, CDR2 YFSETQ. The V end lost 0 bases, the J end lost 7 bases, and 8 bases lay between the germline ends. This CDR3 reads CASSLALGQPQHF. The CDR3 DNA reads TGCGCCAGCAGCTTGGCCCTGGGCCAGCCCCAGCATTTT.

The chain joins TRBV6-5 to TRBJ1-1, with TRBD1 matching 7 bases. The V segment lost 6 bases and the J segment 0 bases; nucleotides outside the gene matches: 7. Germline assignment: CDR1 MNHEY and CDR2 SVGAGI. The CDR3 extends over 15 amino acids. The CDR3 bases are TGTGCCAGCAGGAGACAGGGTTGGGTGAACACTGAAGCTTTCTTT. The encoded protein is CASRRQGWVNTEAFF.

This clone was recorded a few times. The V call is TRBV10-2, the J call TRBJ2-4; possible D gene TRBD2, 6 bases. V lost 11 bases and J 2 bases, leaving 13 bases between the germline ends. CDR3 length: 13 residues. CDR1 is WSHSY, CDR2 SAAADI, per germline. The CDR3 reads CASTGGSKNIQYF. CDR3 coding DNA: TGCGCCTCAACCGGGGGATCCAAAAACATTCAGTACTTC.

The genes are TRBV5-1 and TRBJ2-3; 13 bases map to TRBD2. Per the germline V gene, CDR1 is SGHRS and CDR2 is YFSETQ. The CDR3 covers 15 residues. V gave up 4 bases and J gave up 6 bases; unmatched junction bases: 5. The CDR3 reads CASSETSGGRDTQYF. CDR3 coding DNA: TGCGCCAGCAGCGAGACTAGCGGGGGGCGGGATACGCAGTATTTT.

The V and J genes are TRBV2 and TRBJ2-7, with 8 bases lining up with TRBD1. The CDR3 contains 14 residues. CDR1 SNHLY and CDR2 FYNNEI come from the germline V gene. J was trimmed by 5 bases and V by 3 bases; bases with no gene match: 6. CDR3 loop: CASSEPQGEDEQYV. CDR3 DNA sequence: TGTGCCAGCAGTGAGCCACAGGGGGAAGACGAGCAGTACGTC.

The V gene is TRBV9, the J gene TRBJ1-2; the D is unclear. Trimming took 0 bases from V and 4 from J, leaving 4 bases between them. The CDR3 has 12 amino acids. Germline CDR1 SGDLS, CDR2 YYNGEE. The chain's CDR3 is CASSVGGYGYTF. CDR3 nucleotides: TGTGCCAGCAGCGTAGGAGGCTATGGCTACACCTTC.

The genes are TRBV6-5 and TRBJ2-6; 8 bases line up with TRBD1. With V trimmed by 5 bases and J by 2 bases, 2 bases remained unmatched. Per the germline V gene, CDR1 is MNHEY and CDR2 is SVGAGI. This CDR3 spans 15 amino acids. The CDR3 loop is CASSQGQAGANVLTF. In DNA form, the CDR3 reads TGTGCCAGCAGTCAGGGACAGGCTGGGGCCAACGTCCTGACTTTC.

The V call is TRBV11-2, the J call TRBJ1-6; 8 bases align to TRBD1. CDR1 is SGHAT, CDR2 FQNNGV, per germline. J gave up 4 bases and V 0 bases, and 5 bases lay outside the gene matches. The CDR3 loop spans 17 amino acids. For the CDR3, the DNA is TGTGCCAGCAGCTTAGATCACCGACAGGGGTATAATTCACCCCTCCACTTT. This encodes CASSLDHRQGYNSPLHF.

The V gene is TRBV3-1 (or the pseudogene TRBV3-2), the J gene TRBJ1-6, with D perhaps matching TRBD1 (5 bases). The CDR3 is 14 residues long. Trimming took 6 bases from V and 4 from J, leaving 10 bases between them. CDR1 is LGHDT, CDR2 YNNKEL, per germline (reference sequence). The CDR3 loop is CASRATGYNSPLHF. The CDR3 nucleotides are TGTGCCAGCAGAGCAACAGGTTATAATTCACCCCTCCACTTT.

The chain is built from TRBV9 and TRBJ1-3; TRBD1 matches 7 bases. Germline V gene sequence: CDR1 SGDLS, CDR2 YYNGEE. The CDR3 runs to 15 residues. J lost 6 bases, V lost 3 bases, and 9 bases had no gene match. Written as DNA, the CDR3 is TGTGCCAGCAGCGCTGTGACAGGGAGAGAAAACACCATATATTTT. This encodes CASSAVTGRENTIYF.

The chain is built from TRBV29-1 and TRBJ2-1, with D tentatively TRBD1 (5 bases). This CDR3 region has 14 residues. CDR1 is SQVTM, CDR2 ANQGSEA, per germline. Trimming removed 7 bases at V and 3 bases at J, with 16 bases between. DNA for the CDR3: TGCAGCGCCCGACCTGGGCAGGGCTACAATGAGCAGTTCTTC. Protein: CSARPGQGYNEQFF.

The chain recombines TRBV27 with TRBJ2-5, with TRBD1 identical over 8 bases. The length of the CDR3 is 16 residues. Germline loops: CDR1 MNHEY, CDR2 SMNVEV (reference sequence). Losses at the gene ends were 4 bases for V and 6 bases for J; bases not matched to a gene: 13. DNA of the CDR3: TGTGCCAGCAGTTCGACAGGGGCCTCTGTGGGGAAGACCCAGTACTTC. This translates into CASSSTGASVGKTQYF.

V usage is TRBV9 and J usage is TRBJ2-3, with a possible D match to TRBD1 (6 bases). V was pared by 0 bases and J by 0 bases, with 11 bases between. Germline V CDR1 and CDR2: SGDLS, YYNGEE. This CDR3 has 16 amino acids. In DNA form, the CDR3 reads TGTGCCAGCAGCGTAGATGGCAGGGGTAGCACAGATACGCAGTATTTT. Protein sequence: CASSVDGRGSTDTQYF.

The chain uses TRBV19 and TRBJ1-2; the match to TRBD1 covers 11 bases. The CDR3 length is 17 residues. Germline lookup yields CDR1 LNHDA and CDR2 SQIVND (reference sequence). J gave up 3 bases and V 5 bases, and 11 bases lay outside the gene matches. The chain's CDR3 is CASSPSRGTGGYYGYTF. In nucleotides, the CDR3 is TGTGCCAGTAGTCCCTCTCGAGGGACAGGGGGATACTATGGCTACACCTTC.

The rearrangement links TRBV19 to TRBJ1-3, with D possibly being TRBD1 (6 bases). Germline V gene lookup returns CDR1 LNHDA and CDR2 SQIVND (reference sequence). V lost 5 bases and J 0 bases, leaving 11 bases between the germline ends. This CDR3 contains 15 residues. The CDR3 is CASSWGQPSGNTIYF. DNA for the CDR3: TGTGCCAGTAGTTGGGGGCAGCCCTCTGGAAACACCATATATTTT.

The V call is TRBV5-4, the J call TRBJ2-3; 15 bases match TRBD2. V trimming: 4 bases; J trimming: 11 bases; junction bases outside the gene matches: 11. The germline V gene has CDR1 SGHNT and CDR2 YYREEE (reference sequence). This CDR3 contains 16 residues. Here the CDR3 reads CASSAGLAGGRFGQYF. In nucleotides, the CDR3 is TGTGCCAGCAGCGCGGGACTAGCGGGGGGTCGGTTTGGGCAGTATTTT. Using reference TRBV5-4 and TRBJ2-3 for the parts outside the CDR3, the full variable domain is ETGVTQSPTHLIKTRGQQVTLRCSSQSGHNTVSWYQQALGQGPQFIFQYYREEENGRGNFPPRFSGLQFPNYSSELNVNALELDDSALYLCASSAGLAGGRFGQYFGPGTRLTVL.

The chain joins TRBV10-3 to TRBJ1-1; D possibly corresponds to TRBD1 (5 bases). Trimming took off 7 bases at V and 2 bases at J, with 11 bases between the two ends. There are 13 residues in the CDR3. Germline values: CDR1 ENHRY, CDR2 SYGVKD. This chain's CDR3 is CAITARVNTEAFF. CDR3 sequence (DNA): TGTGCCATCACCGCCAGGGTTAACACTGAAGCTTTCTTT.

V is TRBV6-1 and J is TRBJ2-7; 9 nucleotides match TRBD1. The CDR3 spans 15 residues. V shed 3 bases and J 4 bases; nucleotides not matched to a gene: 7. The germline V gene has CDR1 MNHNS and CDR2 SASEGT. For the CDR3, the DNA is TGTGCCAGCAGTGAGGGACAGGGACGGGGATACGAGCAGTACGTC. Protein sequence: CASSEGQGRGYEQYV.

The CDR3 coding sequence is TGTGCCACCAGTGAGCGCTTCGACAGGGGGCATGAACGCACTGAAGCTTTCTTT. It codes for CATSERFDRGHERTEAFF. The gene calls are TRBV24-1 and TRBJ1-1; 10 bases align to TRBD1. Trimming cost V 4 bases and J 4 bases; bases outside gene matches: 14. This CDR3 has 18 amino acids. Germline values: CDR1 KGHDR, CDR2 SFDVKD.

CDR3 sequence (DNA): TGTGCCAGCAGCGGACAGGGACCGACCCAGTACTTC. This codes for CASSGQGPTQYF. The chain has TRBV2 and TRBJ2-5, with TRBD1 identical over 8 bases. The J segment lost 7 bases and the V segment lost 6 bases, leaving 4 bases of the junction unmatched. Germline CDR1 is SNHLY and CDR2 is FYNNEI. The CDR3 totals 12 residues.

This clone was seen more than once but under ten times. The rearrangement links TRBV11-2 to TRBJ1-2; D gene ambiguous. Trimming pared 0 bases from V and 8 bases from J, leaving 10 bases between. The CDR3 runs 13 residues. CDR1 SGHAT and CDR2 FQNNGV come from the germline V gene. The CDR3 DNA reads as TGTGCCAGCAGCTTAGACCGTGGGCGAGGCTACACCTTC. It is translated as CASSLDRGRGYTF.